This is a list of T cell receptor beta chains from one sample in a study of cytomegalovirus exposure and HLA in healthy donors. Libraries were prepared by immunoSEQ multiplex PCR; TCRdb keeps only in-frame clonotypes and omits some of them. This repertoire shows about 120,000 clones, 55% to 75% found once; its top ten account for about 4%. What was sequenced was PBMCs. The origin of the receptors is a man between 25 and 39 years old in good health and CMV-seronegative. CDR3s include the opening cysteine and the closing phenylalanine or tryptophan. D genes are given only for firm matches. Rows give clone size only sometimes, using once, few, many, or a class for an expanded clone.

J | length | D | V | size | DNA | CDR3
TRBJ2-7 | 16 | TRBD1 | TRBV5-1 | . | TGCGCCAGCAGCACAATCTCCGGGACAGGGGGATACGAGCAGTACTTC | CASSTISGTGGYEQYF
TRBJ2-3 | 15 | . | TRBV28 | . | TGTGCCAGCAGTTTAGGCGGGGTTCCCAGGGATACGCAGTATTTT | CASSLGGVPRDTQYF
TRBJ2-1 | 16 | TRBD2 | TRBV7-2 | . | TGTGCCAGCAGCTTAGAAGCGGGGGGGAGCTACAATGAGCAGTTCTTC | CASSLEAGGSYNEQFF
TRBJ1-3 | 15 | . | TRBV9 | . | TGTGCCAGCAGCGACGGACAGAGCTCTGGAAACACCATATATTTT | CASSDGQSSGNTIYF
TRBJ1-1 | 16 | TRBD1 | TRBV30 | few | TGTGCCTGGGGTGGGGGGACAGGGTCTGGGAACACTGAAGCTTTCTTT | CAWGGGTGSGNTEAFF
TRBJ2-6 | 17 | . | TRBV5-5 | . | TGTGCCAGCAGCTTGGCGGCAGGCAGCTCTGGGGCCAACGTCCTGACTTTC | CASSLAAGSSGANVLTF
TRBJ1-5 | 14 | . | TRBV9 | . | TGTGCCAGCAGCGTAGATTCGGGGAATCAGCCCCAGCATTTT | CASSVDSGNQPQHF
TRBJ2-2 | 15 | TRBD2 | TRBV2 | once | TGTGCCAGCAGCGCTAGCGGGGGGGCTTTCGGGGAGCTGTTTTTT | CASSASGGAFGELFF
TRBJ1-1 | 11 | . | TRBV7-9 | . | TGTTCCAGCAGCTTAGGGAGGAAAGCTTTCTTT | CSSSLGRKAFF
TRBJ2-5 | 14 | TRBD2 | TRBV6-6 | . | TGTGCCAGCAGTCCCTTAGCGGGGCTAGAGACCCAGTACTTC | CASSPLAGLETQYF
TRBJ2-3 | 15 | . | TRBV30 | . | TGTGCCTGGAGTGAAACAGGAACTAGCACAGATACGCAGTATTTT | CAWSETGTSTDTQYF
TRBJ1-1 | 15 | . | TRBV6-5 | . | TGTGCCAGCAGTTTGGGCTCCTTCATGAACACTGAAGCTTTCTTT | CASSLGSFMNTEAFF
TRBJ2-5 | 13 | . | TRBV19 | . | TGTGCCAGTAGTGACAGTTATCAAGAGACCCAGTACTTC | CASSDSYQETQYF
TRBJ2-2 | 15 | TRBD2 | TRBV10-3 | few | TGTGCCATCAGCGGACTAGCGGGGCACACCGGGGAGCTGTTTTTT | CAISGLAGHTGELFF
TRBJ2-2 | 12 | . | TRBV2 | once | TGTGCCAGCAGTCAGATTGTCGGGGAGCTGTTTTTT | CASSQIVGELFF
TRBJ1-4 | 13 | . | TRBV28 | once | TGTGCCAGCAGTTTATTCGAGAATGAAAAACTGTTTTTT | CASSLFENEKLFF
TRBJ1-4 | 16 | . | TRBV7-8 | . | TGTGCCAGCAGCTTAGCCATCCAAGACTGGGATGAAAAACTGTTTTTT | CASSLAIQDWDEKLFF
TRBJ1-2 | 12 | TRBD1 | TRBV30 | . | TGTGCCTGGAATCAGGGGGACTATGGCTACACCTTC | CAWNQGDYGYTF
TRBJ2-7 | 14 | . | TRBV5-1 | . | TGCGCCAGCAGCGAGGGGGGGATTCGTGACGAGCAGTACTTC | CASSEGGIRDEQYF
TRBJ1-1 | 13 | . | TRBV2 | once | TGTGCCGGCACGACGGGTCTGAACACTGAAGCTTTCTTT | CAGTTGLNTEAFF
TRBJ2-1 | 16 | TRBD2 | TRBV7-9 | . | TGTTCCAGCAGCTTGGCTAGCGGGGGGCCCCACAATGAGCAGTTCTTC | CSSSLASGGPHNEQFF
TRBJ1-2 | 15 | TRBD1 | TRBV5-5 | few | TGTGCCAGCAGCGTTACAGACAGGGGGCCCTATGGCTACACCTTC | CASSVTDRGPYGYTF
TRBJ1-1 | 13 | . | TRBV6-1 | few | TGTGCCAGCAGTGAAGGGAGGGGCACTGAAGCTTTCTTT | CASSEGRGTEAFF
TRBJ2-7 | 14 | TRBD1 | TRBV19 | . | TGTGCCAGTAGCCTATCCGGGACAGGGGTCGAGCAGTACTTC | CASSLSGTGVEQYF
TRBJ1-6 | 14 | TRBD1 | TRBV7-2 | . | TGTGCCAGCAGCTTCGGACAGGCAGGGTCACCCCTCCACTTT | CASSFGQAGSPLHF
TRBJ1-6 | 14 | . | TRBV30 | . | TGTGCCTGGAGTGCTGGGGGCCTGAGTTCACCCCTCCACTTT | CAWSAGGLSSPLHF
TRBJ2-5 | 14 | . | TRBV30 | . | TGTGCCTGGAGTGTAGGGGGGGGCCGAGAGACCCAGTACTTC | CAWSVGGGRETQYF
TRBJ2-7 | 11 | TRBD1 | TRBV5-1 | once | TGCGCCAGCGGTCCAGGGGGCGAGCAGTACTTC | CASGPGGEQYF
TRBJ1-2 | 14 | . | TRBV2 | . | TGTGCCAGCAGCGGGGGACGGTCTAACTATGGCTACACCTTC | CASSGGRSNYGYTF
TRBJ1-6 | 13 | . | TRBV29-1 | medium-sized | TGCAGCGTCCTGACTGAAGGGGCTTCACCCCTCCACTTT | CSVLTEGASPLHF
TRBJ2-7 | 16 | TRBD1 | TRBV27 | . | TGTGCCAGCCACCGCGGACAGGACTTGAGCTCCTACGAGCAGTACTTC | CASHRGQDLSSYEQYF
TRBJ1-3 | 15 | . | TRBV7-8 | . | TGTGCCAGCAGCGTCGGACAATTCTCTGGAAACACCATATATTTT | CASSVGQFSGNTIYF
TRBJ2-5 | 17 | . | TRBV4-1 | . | TGCGCCAGCAGCCAACCTGTTGAGGGTTGGCGGATAGAGACCCAGTACTTC | CASSQPVEGWRIETQYF
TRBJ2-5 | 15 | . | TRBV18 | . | TGTGCCAGCTCAAATACAGGGCTACGGGGCGAGACCCAGTACTTC | CASSNTGLRGETQYF
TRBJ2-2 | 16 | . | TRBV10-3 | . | TGTGCCATCAGTGCAGGGGACAAGGAGAACACCGGGGAGCTGTTTTTT | CAISAGDKENTGELFF
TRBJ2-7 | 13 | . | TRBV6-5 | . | TGTGCCAGCGGCCGGGATAGCTCCTACGAGCAGTACTTC | CASGRDSSYEQYF
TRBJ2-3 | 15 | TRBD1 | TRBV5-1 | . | TGCGCCAGAAAAACAGGGGGGAACGGCACAGATACGCAGTATTTT | CARKTGGNGTDTQYF
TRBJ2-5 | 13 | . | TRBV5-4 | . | TGTGCCAGCAGCCCTGGACTACAAGAGACCCAGTACTTC | CASSPGLQETQYF
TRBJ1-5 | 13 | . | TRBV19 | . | TGTGCCAGTTCCGGGACTATCAATCAGCCCCAGCATTTT | CASSGTINQPQHF
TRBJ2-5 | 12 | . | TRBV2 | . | TGTGCCAGCAGTCGCTCAGAAGAGACCCAGTACTTC | CASSRSEETQYF
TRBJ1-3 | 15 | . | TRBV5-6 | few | TGTGCCAGCAGCTATTGGCAGATCTCTGGAAACACCATATATTTT | CASSYWQISGNTIYF
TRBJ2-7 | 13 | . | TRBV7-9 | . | TGTGCCAGCAGCTTAACCTACTTTAACGAGCAGTACTTC | CASSLTYFNEQYF
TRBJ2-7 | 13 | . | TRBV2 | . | TGTGCCAGCACGAGGGCCAGGATGTACGAGCAGTACTTC | CASTRARMYEQYF
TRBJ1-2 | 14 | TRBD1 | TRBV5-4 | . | TGTGCCAGCAGCCCTGGACAGGGGGCGGCCGGCTACACCTTC | CASSPGQGAAGYTF
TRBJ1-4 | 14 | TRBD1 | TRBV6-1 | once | TGTGCCAGCAGTGAGACAGGGGAAGGTGAAAAACTGTTTTTT | CASSETGEGEKLFF
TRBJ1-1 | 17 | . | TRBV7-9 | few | TGTGCCAGCAGCTTAGAAGGCAGCGATAGTTTGAACACTGAAGCTTTCTTT | CASSLEGSDSLNTEAFF
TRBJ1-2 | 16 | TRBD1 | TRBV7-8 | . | TGTGCCAGCAGCTTACGAGGACAGGCGGTATTGGGTGGCTACACCTTC | CASSLRGQAVLGGYTF
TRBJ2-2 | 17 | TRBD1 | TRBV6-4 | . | TGTGCCAGCAGTGATCAGGGGGCAGAAACGAACACCGGGGAGCTGTTTTTT | CASSDQGAETNTGELFF
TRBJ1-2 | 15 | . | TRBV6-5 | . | TGTGCCAGCAGTTACTCTCCAGGGTTTAACTATGGCTACACCTTC | CASSYSPGFNYGYTF
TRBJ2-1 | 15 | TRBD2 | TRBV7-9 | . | TGTGCCAGCAGCTTAATGAGCGGGGGGGACAATGAGCAGTTCTTC | CASSLMSGGDNEQFF
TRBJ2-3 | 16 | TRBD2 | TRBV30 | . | TGTGCCTGGAGTGTAGGACTAGCGGGGGGAGCAGATACGCAGTATTTT | CAWSVGLAGGADTQYF
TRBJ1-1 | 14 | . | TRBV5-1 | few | TGCGCCAGCAGCTTAGAGGGCTGGAACACTGAAGCTTTCTTT | CASSLEGWNTEAFF
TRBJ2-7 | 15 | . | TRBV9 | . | TGTGCCAGCAGCGTAGGGCAGGGATTTGGCTACGAGCAGTACTTC | CASSVGQGFGYEQYF
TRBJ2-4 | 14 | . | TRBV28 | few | TGTGCCAGCAGTCCAACAGGGATTCAAAACATTCAGTACTTC | CASSPTGIQNIQYF
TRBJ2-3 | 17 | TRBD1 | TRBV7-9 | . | TGTGCCAGCAGCTTTCCCACAATCAGGGGGCCGACAGATACGCAGTATTTT | CASSFPTIRGPTDTQYF
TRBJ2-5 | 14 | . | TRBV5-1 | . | TGCGCCAGCAGCTTGGAGCGGCCCCAAGAGACCCAGTACTTC | CASSLERPQETQYF
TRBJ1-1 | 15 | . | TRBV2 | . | TGTGCCAGCACCAACACCGCGGGCCCGAACACTGAAGCTTTCTTT | CASTNTAGPNTEAFF